Below are 28 T cell receptor beta chains sequenced from a single sample in a study of post-analysis software for immune sequencing data (dated by TCRdb to between 2015 and 2017). Library preparation used PCR. The instrument was an Illumina HiSeq 2500. To reduce PCR and sequencing biases, unique molecular identifiers were built into the TCR beta cDNA libraries. TCRdb reran the public reads through fastp at Q25 and MiXCR, keeping productive beta chains. Every distinct CDR3 protein forms one entry, paired with its most common genes and DNA. The sample includes some 690,000 distinct CDR3 sequences, with approximately 59% observed a single time. The top ten clonotypes cover 11% of the sample. Beyond this particular receptor, the publication reports: Significantly higher frequencies in patients than in controls were found for roughly five TRBV segments, including TRBV5-6, TRBV5-1 and TRBV20-1.

The antigens of these receptors remain unknown. Sequencing was performed on blood. The receptors come from a girl aged 2-10 years with multiple sclerosis.

The chain joins TRBV20-1 to TRBJ1-6; no definite D call. Trimming pared 0 bases from V and 6 bases from J, leaving 12 bases between. The germline gives CDR1 DFQATT, CDR2 SNEGSKA (reference sequence). The CDR3 has 15 amino acids. The CDR3: CSARDFLGRNSPLHF. The CDR3 nucleotides are TGCAGTGCTAGAGATTTTTTGGGCCGTAATTCACCCCTCCACTTT.

The chain employs TRBV19 and TRBJ1-2, with D possibly matching TRBD1 (6 bases). The CDR3 is 13 residues long. V lost 8 bases, J lost 5 bases, and 15 bases lay in between. Germline-derived CDR1 and CDR2 are LNHDA and SQIVND (reference sequence). CDR3 amino acids: CASFGQPLYGYTF. The CDR3 DNA reads as TGTGCCAGTTTCGGACAGCCACTTTATGGCTACACCTTC.

The V gene is TRBV20-1, the J gene TRBJ2-7, with D maybe TRBD2 (7 bases). Germline CDR1 reads DFQATT; CDR2 reads SNEGSKA (reference sequence). With 3 bases removed from V and 10 bases from J, the gap between germline ends came to 25 bases. The length of the CDR3 is 15 residues. The CDR3 protein is CSASAGLGGRMIQYF. DNA for the CDR3: TGCAGTGCTAGCGCCGGACTAGGGGGGCGGATGATCCAGTACTTC.

J is TRBJ2-3 and V is TRBV11-2, with 7 bases matching TRBD2. The CDR3 loop spans 17 amino acids. Trimming removed 6 bases from V and 0 bases from J; junction bases left unmatched: 12. Germline loops: CDR1 SGHAT, CDR2 FQNNGV. In DNA form, the CDR3 reads TGTGCCAGCAGGCCCCAACTAGCGTGGGGGAGCACAGATACGCAGTATTTT. It encodes CASRPQLAWGSTDTQYF.

This clonotype was detected a few times. The chain is built from TRBV29-1 and TRBJ2-1, with D uncertain. The CDR3 length is 12 residues. Germline CDR1 is SQVTM and CDR2 is ANQGSEA. The V end was cut by 4 bases, the J end by 6 bases, with 10 bases between. CDR3 DNA sequence: TGCAGCGTTGCTCCTCCGACCAATGAGCAGTTCTTC. Translation: CSVAPPTNEQFF.

J is TRBJ2-1 and V is TRBV29-1; 8 bases map to TRBD2. The CDR3 has 14 residues. V was pared by 6 bases and J by 9 bases, with 13 bases of the junction left unmatched. Germline V gene sequence: CDR1 SQVTM, CDR2 ANQGSEA. CDR3 bases: TGCAGCGTAATGACCGGGACTAGATTTGGTGAGCAGTTCTTC. Its protein is CSVMTGTRFGEQFF.

The J gene is TRBJ2-1, the V gene TRBV7-2, with D uncertain. From germline, CDR1 is SGHTA and CDR2 FQGNSA. The CDR3 covers 14 residues. The V and J ends lost 8 bases and 8 bases respectively, with 19 bases between them. This CDR3 is CASFQSPLQDEQFF. The CDR3 DNA reads as TGTGCCAGCTTCCAGTCGCCTCTCCAAGATGAGCAGTTCTTC.

This chain joins TRBV5-1 and TRBJ2-3; D is possibly TRBD2 (6 bases). Trimming stripped 4 bases from V and 6 bases from J, with 15 bases between. The CDR3 loop spans 14 amino acids. Per the germline V gene, CDR1 is SGHRS and CDR2 is YFSETQ. The CDR3 loop is CASSPRDSRDTQYF. The DNA of the CDR3 is TGCGCCAGCAGCCCCCGGGACTCCCGGGATACGCAGTATTTT.

This clonotype was picked up a small number of times. The chain has TRBV29-1 and TRBJ1-2, with TRBD1 as a possible D gene (5 bases). The CDR3 length is 14 residues. The V gene's germline CDR1 is SQVTM and CDR2 ANQGSEA. Between the trimmed V and J ends, which lost 3 bases and 4 bases, there was a span of 15 bases. The CDR3 loop reads CSVESRGAFYGYTF. The CDR3 bases are TGCAGCGTTGAGTCACGGGGCGCATTCTATGGCTACACCTTC.

This clonotype was recorded only once. The gene calls are TRBV5-5 and TRBJ2-4; 9 nucleotides align to TRBD1. Germline V gene data show CDR1 as SGHKS and CDR2 as YYEKEE (reference sequence). The CDR3 consists of 15 residues. The V gene end was trimmed by 4 bases and the J gene end by 7 bases; junction bases not matched to a gene: 9. The CDR3 DNA reads TGTGCCAGCAGCCGGAGGGGACAGGGACCTAACATTCAGTACTTC. The encoded protein is CASSRRGQGPNIQYF.

In its sample, this clonotype was seen a few times. The chain is built from TRBV29-1 and TRBJ2-5; D remains unclear. The CDR3 spans 13 residues. Germline values: CDR1 SQVTM, CDR2 ANQGSEA. V was pared by 5 bases and J by 1 base, with 11 bases between. The CDR3 here is CSVSSSSQETQYF. DNA of the CDR3: TGCAGCGTTTCCAGCTCATCCCAAGAGACCCAGTACTTC.

The rearrangement joins TRBV24-1 to TRBJ2-5; 11 positions agree with TRBD1. V lost 4 bases, J lost 4 bases, and 4 bases stayed unmatched. From germline, CDR1 is KGHDR and CDR2 SFDVKD. The CDR3 consists of 15 residues. The CDR3 here is CATSEDRGPGETQYF. CDR3 bases: TGTGCCACCAGTGAGGACAGGGGGCCTGGAGAGACCCAGTACTTC.

The chain combines TRBV6-5 with TRBJ1-2; the D gene is possibly TRBD1 (6 bases). V dropped 6 bases and J dropped 6 bases, with 14 bases sitting between them. CDR1 and CDR2 from the germline V gene are MNHEY and SVGAGI. This CDR3 has 13 amino acids. CDR3 sequence reads: CASSLTGFDGYTF. CDR3 nucleotide sequence: TGTGCCAGCAGCTTAACAGGGTTCGATGGCTACACCTTC.

This clonotype was recorded only once. The genes are TRBV21-1 and TRBJ2-3; TRBD1 is the table's D call and was not checked against the DNA. TRBV21-1 counts as a pseudogene. There are 18 residues in the CDR3. The CDR3 DNA sequence: TGTGCCAGCAGCAAAGAGGGACACACTCCTACCCCCACAGATACGCAGTATTTT. Amino acid sequence: CASSKEGHTPTPTDTQYF.

This clonotype was detected only once. The chain is built from TRBV7-2 and TRBJ1-2; 8 bases agree with TRBD1. Germline CDR1 SGHTA, CDR2 FQGNSA. Unmatched junction bases numbered 8, after V lost 1 base and J lost 4 bases. This CDR3 contains 16 residues. The CDR3 DNA is TGTGCCAGCAGCTTAGAATCAGGGGGCGCGAGCTATGGCTACACCTTC. Its protein is CASSLESGGASYGYTF. Full variable domain (rest looked up from reference TRBV7-2 and TRBJ1-2): GAGVSQSPSNKVTEKGKDVELRCDPISGHTALYWYRQSLGQGLEFLIYFQGNSAPDKSGLPSDRFSAERTGGSVSTLTIQRTQQEDSAVYLCASSLESGGASYGYTFGSGTRLTVV.

The table lists this clonotype with a few counts. This chain links TRBV7-9 with TRBJ2-7; D is undetermined. The CDR3 consists of 14 residues. CDR1 and CDR2 (germline): SEHNR, FQNEAQ (reference sequence). Between the trimmed V and J ends, which lost 4 bases and 0 bases, there was a span of 10 bases. The CDR3 bases are TGTGCCAGCAGCTCCATGGGCAGCTCCTACGAGCAGTACTTC. This translates into CASSSMGSSYEQYF.

This clonotype was seen a few times. CDR3 residues: CASSHERPGVSGANVLTF. CDR3 DNA: TGTGCCAGCAGCCACGAGCGCCCTGGGGTCTCTGGGGCCAACGTCCTGACTTTC. The chain is built from TRBV7-6 and TRBJ2-6; D remains ambiguous. From germline, CDR1 is SGHVS and CDR2 FNYEAQ. V was shortened by 5 bases and J by 0 bases, with 17 bases between the two germline ends. The CDR3 totals 18 residues.

This rearrangement joins TRBV20-1 to TRBJ1-5, with no clear D. Germline lookup yields CDR1 DFQATT and CDR2 SNEGSKA (reference sequence). The CDR3 has 14 amino acids. V shed 2 bases and J shed 6 bases, with 14 bases lying between them. CDR3 in amino acids: CSARPTRGFQPQHF. The CDR3 DNA follows: TGCAGTGCTAGACCCACCCGGGGATTTCAGCCCCAGCATTTT.

The J gene is TRBJ2-1, the V gene TRBV5-1; D possibly matches TRBD1 or TRBD2 (6 bases each). From germline, CDR1 is SGHRS and CDR2 YFSETQ. This CDR3 comprises 15 residues. V dropped 4 bases and J dropped 6 bases, with 17 bases sitting between them. CDR3 loop: CASSPRGPVSNEQFF. CDR3 sequence (DNA): TGCGCCAGCAGCCCCCGGGGGCCCGTTAGCAATGAGCAGTTCTTC.

The CDR3 region has the DNA TGTGCCATCAGTGTTTGCGGGGGGGCCAGTGAGCAGTTCTTC. Amino acids: CAISVCGGASEQFF. The chain has TRBV10-3 and TRBJ2-1; TRBD2 aligns across 9 bases. Trimming removed 4 bases from V and 9 bases from J; junction bases left unmatched: 7. The CDR3 length is 14 residues. The germline V gene encodes CDR1 ENHRY and CDR2 SYGVKD.

This clonotype was counted only a few times. The rearrangement uses TRBV7-9 and TRBJ2-1; D is undetermined. Germline CDR1 and CDR2: SEHNR and FQNEAQ (reference sequence). The CDR3 sequence is 14 residues long. Trimming stripped 3 bases from V and 9 bases from J, with 15 bases between. CDR3 loop: CASSFHQDLSEQFF. In DNA form, the CDR3 reads TGTGCCAGCAGCTTCCATCAGGATTTGTCTGAGCAGTTCTTC.

The chain joins TRBV25-1 to TRBJ2-1; D gene unclear. Germline V CDR1 and CDR2: MGHDK, SYGVNS. Trimming cost V 5 bases and J 0 bases, with 11 bases left between them. This CDR3 is built from 15 residues. DNA for the CDR3: TGTGCCAGCAGTTCCTCCAAGAGCTCCTACAATGAGCAGTTCTTC. Amino acid sequence: CASSSSKSSYNEQFF.

The chain employs TRBV12-3 or TRBV12-4 and TRBJ1-2; no clear D. This CDR3 comprises 14 residues. Trimming cost V 4 bases and J 5 bases, with 14 bases left between them. This CDR3 is CASSYGPDPYGYTF. The CDR3 region has the DNA TGTGCCAGCAGTTACGGCCCAGATCCTTATGGCTACACCTTC.

The chain recombines TRBV27 with TRBJ2-1, with 8 bases aligning to TRBD2. Germline lookup yields CDR1 MNHEY and CDR2 SMNVEV (reference sequence). V lost 3 bases, J lost 10 bases, and 2 bases stayed unmatched. This CDR3 contains 12 residues. CDR3 amino acids: CASSFGGREQFF. In nucleotides, the CDR3 is TGTGCCAGCAGTTTCGGCGGGAGGGAGCAGTTCTTC.

Many counts were recorded for this clonotype. The V call is TRBV29-1, the J call TRBJ2-1, with a possible D match to TRBD2 (6 bases). Trimming removed 7 bases at V and 5 bases at J, with 15 bases between. This CDR3 is 13 amino acids long. Germline CDR1 reads SQVTM; CDR2 reads ANQGSEA. The CDR3 reads CSADSGTHNEQFF. CDR3 DNA: TGCAGCGCAGACTCCGGGACTCACAATGAGCAGTTCTTC.

The chain's CDR3 is CASRRTSGSAPIHNEQFF. CDR3 DNA sequence: TGTGCCAGCAGGCGGACTAGCGGGAGCGCACCTATCCACAATGAGCAGTTCTTC. The V gene is TRBV7-2, the J gene TRBJ2-1; 13 nucleotides line up with TRBD2. J was trimmed by 5 bases and V by 6 bases; bases with no gene match: 13. Germline CDR1 SGHTA, CDR2 FQGNSA. The CDR3 has 18 residues.

The rearrangement uses TRBV27 and TRBJ2-2; 8 bases fit TRBD1. Germline V gene sequence: CDR1 MNHEY, CDR2 SMNVEV (reference sequence). J was trimmed by 7 bases and V by 3 bases; bases with no gene match: 10. This CDR3 is built from 16 residues. This chain's CDR3 is CASSLRFTGQGGELFF. CDR3 coding DNA: TGTGCCAGCAGTTTGAGATTTACAGGACAGGGCGGGGAGCTGTTTTTT.

The rearrangement links TRBV7-2 to TRBJ1-2, with D hard to call. Germline CDR1 SGHTA, CDR2 FQGNSA. Between the trimmed V and J ends, which lost 6 bases and 1 base, there was a span of 12 bases. This CDR3 is built from 14 residues. In nucleotides, the CDR3 is TGTGCCAGCAGATCAGCTTGGCATAACTATGGCTACACCTTC. The encoded protein is CASRSAWHNYGYTF.